This T cell receptor beta chain stems from a study of T cells in localized non-small cell lung cancer. Study outcomes and limitations: Analysis by sequencing included only one tumor region, so heterogeneity remains possible. Increased T cell density in blood showed an association with longer overall survival.

Method: immunoSEQ multiplex PCR; TCRdb's copy keeps in-frame clones and lacks some. The sample consists of some 30,000 clones, 85% to 90% of them appearing once. This clone was recorded only once. Its antigen is currently unknown. Germline V gives CDR1 ENHRY, CDR2 SYGVKD. CDR3 length: 13 amino acids. V lost 2 bases, J lost 5 bases, and 9 bases lay in between. The sequence came from a female donor over 55 with stage I lung adenocarcinoma. The specimen was peripheral blood, collected before any cancer treatment. The chain recombines TRBV10-3 with TRBJ2-5; D may be TRBD1 (5 bases). CDR3: CAISENSGETQYF. CDR3 nucleotide sequence: TGTGCCATCAGTGAGAATTCAGGGGAGACCCAGTACTTC.